This T cell receptor beta chain was captured in a study of T-cell reconstitution after alpha-beta-depleted transplantation in children. Study observations and caveats: Several hundred expanded graft clones reportedly supplied alpha-beta T cells about two months after transplant. Where some patients showed high TCRbeta diversity at day 60, it came from recipient T cells and thymic progenitors that had survived.

Preparation of the TCRbeta library was carried out with unique molecular identifiers. TCRdb re-called the PCR reads with MiXCR, one entry per CDR3 protein. Of approximately 650,000 distinct CDR3 sequences detected, about an eighth appear once; the ten largest clones hold 0.65% to 0.9%. The ends were cut back, 5 bases at V and 9 bases at J, with 14 bases in the middle. CDR1 and CDR2 (germline): SGHVS, FQNEAQ. The CDR3 has 13 residues. In regard to this clonotype: What it recognizes is unknown.

The chain employs TRBV7-8 and TRBJ2-1; no firm D call. The TCR comes from a girl aged 2-15 years with congenital amegakaryocytic thrombocytopenia, due to receive a stem cell transplant. Sequencing was performed on PBMCs, taken before TCRalphabeta/CD19-depleted stem cell transplant. The CDR3 nucleotides read TGTGCCAGCAGCCCCTACTCGGGTGGTGAGCAGTTCTTC. Translating it yields CASSPYSGGEQFF. Complete variable domain (other parts from reference TRBV7-8 and TRBJ2-1): GAGVSQSPRYKVAKRGQDVALRCDPISGHVSLFWYQQALGQGPEFLTYFQNEAQLDKSGLPSDRFFAERPEGSVSTLKIQRTQQEDSAVYLCASSPYSGGEQFFGPGTRLTVL.